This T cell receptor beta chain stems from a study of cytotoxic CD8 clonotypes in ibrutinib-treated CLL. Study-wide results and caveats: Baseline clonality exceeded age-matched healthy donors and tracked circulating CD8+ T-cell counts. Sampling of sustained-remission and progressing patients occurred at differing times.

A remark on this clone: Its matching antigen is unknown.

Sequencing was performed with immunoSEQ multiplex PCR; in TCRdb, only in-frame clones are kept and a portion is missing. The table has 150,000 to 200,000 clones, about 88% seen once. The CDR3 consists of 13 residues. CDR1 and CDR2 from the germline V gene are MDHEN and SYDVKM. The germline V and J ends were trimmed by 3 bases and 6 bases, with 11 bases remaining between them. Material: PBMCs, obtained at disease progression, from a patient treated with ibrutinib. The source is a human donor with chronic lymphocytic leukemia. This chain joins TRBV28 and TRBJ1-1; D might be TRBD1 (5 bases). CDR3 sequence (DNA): TGTGCCAGCAGTTTTCGGGGGTTTGCTGAAGCTTTCTTT. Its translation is CASSFRGFAEAFF.